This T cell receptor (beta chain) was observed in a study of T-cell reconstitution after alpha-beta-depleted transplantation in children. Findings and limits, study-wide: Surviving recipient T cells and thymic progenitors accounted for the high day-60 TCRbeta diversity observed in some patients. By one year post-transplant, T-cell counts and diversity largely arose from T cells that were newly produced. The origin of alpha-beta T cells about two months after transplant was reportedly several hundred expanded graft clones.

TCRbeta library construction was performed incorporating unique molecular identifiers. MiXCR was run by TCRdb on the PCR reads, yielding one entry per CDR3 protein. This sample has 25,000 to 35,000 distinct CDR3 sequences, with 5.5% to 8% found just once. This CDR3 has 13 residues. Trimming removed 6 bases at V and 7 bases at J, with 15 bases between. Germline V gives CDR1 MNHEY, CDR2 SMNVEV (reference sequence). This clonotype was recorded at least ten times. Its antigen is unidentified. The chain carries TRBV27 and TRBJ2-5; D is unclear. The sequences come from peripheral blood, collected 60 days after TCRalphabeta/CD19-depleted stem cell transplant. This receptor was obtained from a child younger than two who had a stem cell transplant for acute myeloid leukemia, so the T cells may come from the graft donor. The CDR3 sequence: CASSQVWGGTQYF. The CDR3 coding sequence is TGTGCCAGCAGCCAGGTTTGGGGTGGGACCCAGTACTTC.